This note documents a single TCR beta chain sequence. The antigen it recognizes is unknown. It has no much larger one-base neighbor in the sample; base qualities were not kept. The data derive from a study of blood T cells in healthy people across ages (dated by TCRdb to between 2014 and 2017). A note on the overall study: Template switching captured roughly one uniquely barcoded TCR beta cDNA molecule per two T cells in model experiments. For two donors (one aged 18 to 30 and one aged 80 or older), the study analyzed two additional independent replicas of 1 million unique cDNA reads from the same blood draw. To track age-related changes in TCR beta repertoire diversity, the study relied on deep sequencing normalized with unique cDNA molecular identifiers. To avoid experimental bias, donors of different ages were spread randomly across the sequencing lanes. Four age groups were formed from the donors: young (average around 15 years), middle-aged (approximately 39), aged (around 68) and long-lived (about 80).

Receptors were amplified or captured by 5' RACE. Sequencing instrument: Illumina HiSeq 2500. A second roughly 6 to 11 cycle PCR used a sample-barcoded 5' primer and a J-beta primer mix. A template-switch 5' adaptor carrying 12 random nucleotides introduced a unique molecular identifier onto each TCR beta cDNA molecule. Each sample yielded at least 2.5 million CDR3-containing paired-end reads. First-strand cDNA was synthesized from all RNA with the Mint cDNA synthesis kit, primed by a TRBC-specific oligonucleotide. Following uracil-DNA glycosylase treatment, all cDNA underwent a first 18-cycle PCR with the universal primers M1SS and BC2_uni_R. The original pipeline was this. Each sample was normalized by randomly selecting 1 million high-quality reads, each carrying a distinct molecular identifier. Instead of being binned into consensus sequences, reads with shared molecular identifiers were discarded. MiTCR, set to a Q25 quality threshold and the strictest error-elimination algorithm, was used for CDR3 identification, clonotype clustering and error correction. A nonparametric unseen species model with Euler transformation was used to estimate lower-bound total TCR beta diversity. TCRdb reworked the public reads: Q25 trimming with fastp, MiXCR clone assembly, productive beta chains retained. Every entry covers one CDR3 protein and lists the most common genes and DNA from its rows. TCRdb's processing, not the study's, gives the V and J calls here. The sample has 1,100,000 or so distinct CDR3 sequences on record, 40% to 45% of them singletons. Approximately 19% of the sample lies in the top ten.

What the study reported, not specific to this receptor: Compared with the aged group, more naive CD4+ T cells, fewer expanded clones and increased TCR diversity were shown by the long-lived group, suggesting age selection. Donor CMV infection status was unknown, potentially confounding age-related changes in expanded clonotypes. Observed TCR beta diversity per million T cells fell roughly linearly with age, and a significant reduction was already apparent by age around 44. Estimates of total diversity based on one million sequenced T cells were considered lower bounds and underestimates. Since profiling was done on bulk unsorted PBMCs, naive and antigen-experienced compartments could not be conclusively compared. Observed TCR beta diversity correlated strongly with the percentage of naive T cells measured by flow cytometry.

Including cysteine and phenylalanine, the CDR3 has 16 amino acids. Only the CDR3 region is kept as DNA, spanning 48 bases read in frame from base 1. In the germline V gene, CDR1 corresponds to MNHEY and CDR2 to SVGEGT. V and J are truncated by 0 bases and 6 bases respectively, leaving an intervening sequence of 17 bases. Donors were roughly 40 systemically healthy Caucasian individuals from Russia aged 6 to 90 years. About 10 milliliters of peripheral blood were drawn from each donor into EDTA-treated Vacutainer tubes. Ficoll-Paque density-gradient centrifugation was used to isolate PBMCs, with at least 6 million per sample. Trizol reagent was used to extract total RNA from the PBMCs, yielding at least 5 micrograms per sample. Naive CD45RAhigh/CD27high T cell percentages were measured by flow cytometry on a PBMC aliquot from every donor.

The sequence was obtained from a woman aged 55-70 years in good health. Sequenced sample: blood. This chain joins TRBV6-2 or TRBV6-3 to TRBJ1-2, with no reliable assignment of the D segment. The CDR3 amino acid sequence is: CASSYSAASTRNGYTF. The bases are TGTGCCAGCAGTTACTCGGCAGCCTCCACTAGGAATGGCTACACCTTC.